There are a few counts of the clone carrying this TCR beta chain. CDR1 is SEHNR, CDR2 FQNEAQ, per germline (reference sequence). V was clipped by 4 bases and J by 2 bases, with 9 bases between them. The CDR3 runs 14 residues. This entry is derived from a study of cytomegalovirus exposure and HLA in healthy donors. PCR amplification relied on 60 Vbeta primers (plus 13 Jbeta primers). The method was immunoSEQ multiplex PCR; TCRdb's version includes in-frame clones alone and lacks a portion of them. Counted here are some 76,000 clones, about three quarters occurring once; the ten biggest clones make up 9% to 14%.

The chain joins TRBV7-9 to TRBJ1-5; D gene unclear. Sequencing input: PBMCs. This TCR was recovered from a male donor in good health and CMV-seropositive. CDR3 DNA sequence: TGTGCCAGCAGCTACTCGATTGGCAATCAGCCCCAGCATTTT. Its protein product is CASSYSIGNQPQHF.